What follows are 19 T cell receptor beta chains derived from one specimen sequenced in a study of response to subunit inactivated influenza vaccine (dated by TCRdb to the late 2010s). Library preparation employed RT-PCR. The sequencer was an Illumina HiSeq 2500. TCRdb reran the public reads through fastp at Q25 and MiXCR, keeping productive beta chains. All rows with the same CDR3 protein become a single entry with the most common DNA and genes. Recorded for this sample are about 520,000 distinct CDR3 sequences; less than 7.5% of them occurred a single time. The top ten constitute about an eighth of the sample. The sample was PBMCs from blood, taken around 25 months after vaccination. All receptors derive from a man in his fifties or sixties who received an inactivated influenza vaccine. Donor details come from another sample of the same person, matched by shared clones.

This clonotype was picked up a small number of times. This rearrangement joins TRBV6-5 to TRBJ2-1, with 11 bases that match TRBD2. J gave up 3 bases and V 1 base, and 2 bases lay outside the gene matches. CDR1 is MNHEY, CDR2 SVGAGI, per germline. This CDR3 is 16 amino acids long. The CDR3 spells CASSYFGLAGYNEQFF. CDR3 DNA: TGTGCCAGCAGTTACTTCGGACTAGCGGGCTACAATGAGCAGTTCTTC.

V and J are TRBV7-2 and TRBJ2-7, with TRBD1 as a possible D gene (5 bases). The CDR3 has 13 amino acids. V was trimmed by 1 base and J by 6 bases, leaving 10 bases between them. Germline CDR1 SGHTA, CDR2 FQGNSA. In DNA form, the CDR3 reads TGTGCCAGCAGCTTAGGATCCCAGGGCGAGCAGTACTTC. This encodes CASSLGSQGEQYF.

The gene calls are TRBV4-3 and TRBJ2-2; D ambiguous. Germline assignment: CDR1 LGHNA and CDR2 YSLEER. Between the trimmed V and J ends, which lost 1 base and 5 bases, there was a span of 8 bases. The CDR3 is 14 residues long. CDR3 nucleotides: TGCGCCAGCAGCCAAGTGGTCTTTACCGGGGAGCTGTTTTTT. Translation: CASSQVVFTGELFF.

The CDR3 protein is CASSQSRDAIYEQYF. The CDR3 DNA reads TGCGCCAGCAGCCAAAGCCGGGACGCCATCTACGAGCAGTACTTC. The chain joins TRBV4-3 to TRBJ2-7; tentatively, D is TRBD1 or TRBD2 (5 bases each). CDR1 and CDR2 from the germline V gene are LGHNA and YSLEER. Deletions cut 2 bases from V and 3 bases from J, with 14 bases between. This CDR3 is 15 amino acids long.

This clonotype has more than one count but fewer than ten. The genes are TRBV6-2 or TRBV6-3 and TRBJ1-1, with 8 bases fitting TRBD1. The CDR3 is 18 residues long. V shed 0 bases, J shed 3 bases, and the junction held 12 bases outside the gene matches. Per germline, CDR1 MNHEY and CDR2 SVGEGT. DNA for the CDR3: TGTGCCAGCAGTTACTCGATTATCAAAGGACAGGGATACACTGAAGCTTTCTTT. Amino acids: CASSYSIIKGQGYTEAFF.

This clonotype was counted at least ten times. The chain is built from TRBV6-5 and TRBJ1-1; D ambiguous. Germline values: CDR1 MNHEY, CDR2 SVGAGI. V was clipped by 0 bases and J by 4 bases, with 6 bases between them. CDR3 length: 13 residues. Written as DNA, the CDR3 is TGTGCCAGCAGTTACTCCTACGGCACTGAAGCTTTCTTT. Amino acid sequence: CASSYSYGTEAFF.

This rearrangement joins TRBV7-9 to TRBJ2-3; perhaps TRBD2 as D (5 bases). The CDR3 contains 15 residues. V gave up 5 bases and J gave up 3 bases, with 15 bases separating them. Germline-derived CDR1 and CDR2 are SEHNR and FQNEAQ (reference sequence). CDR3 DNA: TGTGCCAGCAGCAATACTAGTTCGGGAACAGATACGCAGTATTTT. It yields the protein CASSNTSSGTDTQYF.

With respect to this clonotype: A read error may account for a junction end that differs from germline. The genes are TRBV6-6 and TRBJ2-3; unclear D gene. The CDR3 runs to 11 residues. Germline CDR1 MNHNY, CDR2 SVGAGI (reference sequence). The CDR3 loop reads CTSTYGDTQYF. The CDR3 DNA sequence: TGTACCAGCACCTATGGGGATACGCAGTATTTT.

CDR3 loop: CASSAGTSDYEQYF. CDR3 DNA sequence: TGTGCCAGCAGCGCCGGGACTAGCGATTACGAGCAGTACTTC. V usage is TRBV4-2 and J usage is TRBJ2-7, with 10 nucleotides matching TRBD2. Germline trimming cut 5 bases from V and 4 bases from J; bases unmatched to any gene: 5. The CDR3 sequence is 14 residues long. Germline V gene sequence: CDR1 LGHNA, CDR2 YNFKEQ.

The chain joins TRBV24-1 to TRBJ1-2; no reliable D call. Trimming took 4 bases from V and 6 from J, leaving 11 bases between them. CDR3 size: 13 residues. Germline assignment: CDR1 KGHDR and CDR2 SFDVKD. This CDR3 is CATSDGVANGYTF. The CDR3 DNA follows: TGTGCCACCAGTGACGGGGTAGCCAATGGCTACACCTTC.

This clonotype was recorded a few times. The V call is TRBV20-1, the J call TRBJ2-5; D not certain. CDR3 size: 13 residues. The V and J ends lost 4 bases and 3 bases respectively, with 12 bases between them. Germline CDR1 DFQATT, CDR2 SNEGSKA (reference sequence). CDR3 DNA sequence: TGCAGTGCTAAAATAGGGAAAGAAGAGACCCAGTACTTC. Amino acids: CSAKIGKEETQYF.

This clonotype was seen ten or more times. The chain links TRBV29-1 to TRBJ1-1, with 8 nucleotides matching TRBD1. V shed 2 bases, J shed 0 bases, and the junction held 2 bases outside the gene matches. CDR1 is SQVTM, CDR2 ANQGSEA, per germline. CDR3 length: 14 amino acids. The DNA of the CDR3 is TGCAGCGTTGAAAGGACAGGGTTGAACACTGAAGCTTTCTTT. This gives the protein CSVERTGLNTEAFF. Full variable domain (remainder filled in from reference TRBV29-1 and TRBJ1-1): SAVISQKPSRDICQRGTSLTIQCQVDSQVTMMFWYRQQPGQSLTLIATANQGSEATYESGFVIDKFPISRPNLTFSTLTVSNMSPEDSSIYLCSVERTGLNTEAFFGQGTRLTVV.

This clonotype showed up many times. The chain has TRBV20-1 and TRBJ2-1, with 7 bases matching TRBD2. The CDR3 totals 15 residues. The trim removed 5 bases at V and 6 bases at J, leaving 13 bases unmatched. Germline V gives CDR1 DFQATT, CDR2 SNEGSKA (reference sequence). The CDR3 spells CSAFHLAAIGNEQFF. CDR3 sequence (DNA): TGCAGTGCTTTCCACCTAGCGGCAATTGGCAATGAGCAGTTCTTC.

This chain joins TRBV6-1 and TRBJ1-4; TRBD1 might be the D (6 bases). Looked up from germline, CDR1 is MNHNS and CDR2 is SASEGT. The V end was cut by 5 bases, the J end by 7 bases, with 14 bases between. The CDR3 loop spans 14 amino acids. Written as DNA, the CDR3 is TGTGCCAGCAGTAAGACAGGAGCTGGTGAAAAACTGTTTTTT. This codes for CASSKTGAGEKLFF.

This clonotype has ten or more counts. This CDR3 is CSVSHALDGEQFF. The CDR3 nucleotides are TGCAGCGTTTCCCACGCACTAGACGGTGAGCAGTTCTTC. This rearrangement joins TRBV29-1 to TRBJ2-1, with a possible D match to TRBD2 (5 bases). The length of the CDR3 is 13 residues. Germline V gives CDR1 SQVTM, CDR2 ANQGSEA. Trimming pared 5 bases from V and 9 bases from J, leaving 17 bases between.

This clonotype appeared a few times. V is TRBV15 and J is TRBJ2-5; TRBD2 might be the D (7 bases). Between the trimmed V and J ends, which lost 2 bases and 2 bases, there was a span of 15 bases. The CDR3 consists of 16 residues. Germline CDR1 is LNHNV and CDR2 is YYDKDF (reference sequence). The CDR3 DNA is TGTGCCACCAGCAGAACAACAGGGAGGGGGCAAGAGACCCAGTACTTC. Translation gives CATSRTTGRGQETQYF.

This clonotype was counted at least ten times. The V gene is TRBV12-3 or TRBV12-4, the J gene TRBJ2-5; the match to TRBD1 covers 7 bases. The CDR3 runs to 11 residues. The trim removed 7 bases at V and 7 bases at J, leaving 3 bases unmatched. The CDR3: CASTPGGTQYF. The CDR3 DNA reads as TGTGCCAGCACTCCAGGGGGGACCCAGTACTTC.

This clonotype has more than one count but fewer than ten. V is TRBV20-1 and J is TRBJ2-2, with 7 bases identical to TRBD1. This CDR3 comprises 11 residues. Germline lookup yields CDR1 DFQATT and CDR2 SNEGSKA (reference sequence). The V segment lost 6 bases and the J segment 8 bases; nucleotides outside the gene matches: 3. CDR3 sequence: CSAVRGGELFF. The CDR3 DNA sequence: TGCAGTGCCGTCAGGGGGGGGGAGCTGTTTTTT.

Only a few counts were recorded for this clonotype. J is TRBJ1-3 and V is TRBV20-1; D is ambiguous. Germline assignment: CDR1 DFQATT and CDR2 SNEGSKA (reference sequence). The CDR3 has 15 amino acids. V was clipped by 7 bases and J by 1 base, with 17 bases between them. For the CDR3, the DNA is TGCAGTGGGGAAGGACCGGCCCTATCTGGAAACACCATATATTTT. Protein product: CSGEGPALSGNTIYF.